The 20 T cell receptor beta chains below all came from one sample that was sequenced in a study of tumor and adjacent non-tumor tissue in lung cancer. Three rounds of nested PCR, following a modified ARM-PCR protocol, produced the TCRbeta library. One entry per CDR3 protein results from TCRdb running MiXCR on the multiplex PCR reads. The data show under 45,000 distinct CDR3 sequences, about three fifths seen once. This sample's RNA came from whole unsorted tissue. This non-tumor lung sample came from over 3 cm beyond the tumor edge. Sequenced sample: distant non-tumor lung tissue. The receptors derive from a man aged 50 to 60 with non-small cell lung cancer.

This clonotype was detected only a few times. The chain combines TRBV6-5 with TRBJ1-2; 7 positions agree with TRBD1. This CDR3 is 14 amino acids long. With V trimmed by 0 bases and J by 4 bases, 2 bases remained unmatched. The germline V gene has CDR1 MNHEY and CDR2 SVGAGI. CDR3: CASSYSRDSYGYTF. CDR3 nucleotide sequence: TGTGCCAGCAGTTACTCACGGGACAGCTATGGCTACACCTTC.

On this clonotype itself: This clone may be a read error of a much larger clone one base away. V usage is TRBV28 and J usage is TRBJ1-5; 8 bases align to TRBD1. CDR3 length equals 13 residues. V lost 8 bases and J lost 4; bases outside the gene matches: 4. The germline V gene has CDR1 MDHEN and CDR2 SYDVKM. The CDR3 coding sequence is TGTGCCAGCGGCGGGACAGGAAATCAGCCCCAGCATTTT. Protein product: CASGGTGNQPQHF.

With respect to this clonotype: A single base separates this from a much larger clone, so it may be a read error. The gene calls are TRBV5-1 and TRBJ2-5; D tentatively reads TRBD1 or TRBD2 (5 bases each). Looked up from germline, CDR1 is SGHRS and CDR2 is YFSETQ. The CDR3 has 16 amino acids. V shed 4 bases and J shed 9 bases, with 25 bases lying between them. CDR3 sequence (DNA): TGCGCCAGCAGCCTTGGGCTACAGGATGGGACCCTAGCCCAGTACTTC. Its translation: CASSLGLQDGTLAQYF.

On this clonotype: This may arise from a read error, as a much more abundant clone is one base away. The V and J genes are TRBV7-9 and TRBJ1-5; TRBD1 might be the D (5 bases). From germline, CDR1 is SEHNR and CDR2 FQNEAQ (reference sequence). This CDR3 is 16 amino acids long. V shed 1 base and J shed 5 bases, with 15 bases lying between them. The CDR3 bases are TGTGCCAGCAGCTTAGGTGCCGGGGGGAGCGATCAGCCCCAGCATTTT. Protein sequence: CASSLGAGGSDQPQHF.

The rearrangement joins TRBV6-5 to TRBJ2-5; D possibly corresponds to TRBD2 (6 bases). The CDR3 runs to 12 residues. Germline CDR1 MNHEY, CDR2 SVGAGI. With 9 bases removed from V and 14 bases from J, the gap between germline ends came to 22 bases. CDR3 sequence: CASRDSLEIQYF. The CDR3 DNA follows: TGTGCCAGTCGGGACTCACTAGAGATCCAATACTTC.

About this clonotype itself: A junction boundary mismatches the germline segment, possibly from a read error. CDR3 region: CTSSGGQVTDTQYF. The CDR3, as DNA: TGTACCAGCAGTGGGGGACAGGTAACAGATACGCAGTATTTT. V usage is TRBV2 and J usage is TRBJ2-3; 8 bases map to TRBD1. The CDR3 covers 14 residues. Germline CDR1 reads SNHLY; CDR2 reads FYNNEI.

This clonotype was observed once. An end of the junction differs from the germline gene, which may be a read error. The V gene is TRBV4-2, the J gene TRBJ1-2; D unclear. Germline V lookup: CDR1 LGHNA, CDR2 YNFKEQ. The CDR3 sequence is 14 residues long. DNA for the CDR3: TGTACCAGCAGTCAAGATAGAGACATTAATGGCTACACCTTC. This codes for CTSSQDRDINGYTF.

Of note for this clonotype: The conserved closing phenylalanine or tryptophan is absent in this CDR3, likely reflecting a read error. This rearrangement joins TRBV7-9 to TRBJ1-1; D remains ambiguous. The V end was cut by 7 bases, the J end by 4 bases, with 13 bases between. This CDR3 comprises 13 residues. Germline V CDR1 and CDR2: SEHNR, FQNEAQ (reference sequence). CDR3 residues: CASTSSMSTEAFL. CDR3 in DNA: TGTGCCAGCACGTCAAGCATGAGCACTGAAGCTTTCTTA.

This sequence joins TRBV29-1 and TRBJ1-1, with D hard to call. There are 14 residues in the CDR3. Germline V gene data show CDR1 as SQVTM and CDR2 as ANQGSEA. V was shortened by 6 bases and J by 5 bases, with 19 bases between the two germline ends. The CDR3 nucleotides read TGCAGCGTACTCTATGCTGCGGGGTTTACTGAAGCTTTCTTT. This encodes CSVLYAAGFTEAFF.

This clonotype was seen more than once but under ten times. The gene calls are TRBV20-1 and TRBJ1-6; D is possibly TRBD1 (5 bases). The CDR3 is made up of 15 amino acids. V lost 5 bases and J 13 bases, leaving 24 bases between the germline ends. Germline V gene lookup returns CDR1 DFQATT and CDR2 SNEGSKA (reference sequence). This chain's CDR3 is CSADGPGGGASPLHF. The CDR3, as DNA: TGCAGTGCTGACGGGCCAGGCGGAGGGGCTTCGCCCCTCCACTTT.

This clonotype was counted between two and nine times. The chain uses TRBV5-1 and TRBJ2-2; D call uncertain. The CDR3 has 14 amino acids. Between the trimmed V and J ends, which lost 5 bases and 7 bases, there was a span of 15 bases. The germline V gene has CDR1 SGHRS and CDR2 YFSETQ. CDR3 coding DNA: TGCGCCAGCAGGGGGTACGACGTCAGCGGGGAGCTGTTTTTT. It translates to CASRGYDVSGELFF.

In regard to this clonotype: A much larger clone sits a single nucleotide away, making a read error possible. The genes are TRBV12-3 or TRBV12-4 and TRBJ2-3, with D perhaps TRBD1 (5 bases). The CDR3 has 16 amino acids. Trimming removed 5 bases at V and 1 base at J, with 16 bases between. The CDR3 DNA follows: TGTGCCAGCAGTCGATCAAGGGGCGCTGGCACAGATACGCAGTATTTT. Residues: CASSRSRGAGTDTQYF.

The chain joins TRBV28 to TRBJ1-5; the D is unclear. This CDR3 has 13 amino acids. The germline CDR1 and CDR2 sequences are MDHEN and SYDVKM. The germline V and J ends were trimmed by 2 bases and 15 bases, with 17 bases remaining between them. CDR3 coding DNA: TGTGCCAGCAGTTTAGCTCCAGGCCGGTCCCGGCATTTT. This codes for CASSLAPGRSRHF.

Comment on this clonotype: One end of the junction varies from germline; a read error may be responsible. The J gene is TRBJ2-6, the V gene TRBV25-1, with D hard to call. Germline V gene sequence: CDR1 MGHDK, CDR2 SYGVNS. The CDR3 extends over 13 amino acids. CDR3 nucleotide sequence: TGTGCCAGCAGTGAGTCTGGGGTCAACGTCCTGACTTTC. This codes for CASSESGVNVLTF.

On this clonotype: Germline is not matched at one junction end, which may reflect a read error. This sequence joins TRBV29-1 and TRBJ2-1, with TRBD2 as a possible D gene (6 bases). This CDR3 has 13 residues. Germline V gene lookup returns CDR1 SQVTM and CDR2 ANQGSEA. The CDR3 DNA sequence: TGCAGCGTTGACAGCGGGTTCTACAACGAGCAGTTCTTC. This codes for CSVDSGFYNEQFF.

In regard to this clonotype: Sequence at one end of the junction differs from germline and may be a read error. J is TRBJ2-1 and V is TRBV20-1; D might be TRBD1 or TRBD2, each matching 5 bases. This CDR3 has 12 residues. Germline CDR1 is DFQATT and CDR2 is SNEGSKA (reference sequence). The CDR3: CSVPGATKQQFF. CDR3 coding DNA: TGTAGTGTCCCCGGGGCGACTAAGCAGCAGTTCTTC.

For this clonotype: This may come from a read error, since a much larger clone is one base off. The chain employs TRBV29-1 and TRBJ2-2; D gene unclear. The CDR3 sequence is 13 residues long. V lost 8 bases and J 2 bases, leaving 12 bases between the germline ends. The germline gives CDR1 SQVTM, CDR2 ANQGSEA. The CDR3 DNA sequence: TGCAGCATACGGACGGGTAACACCGGGGAGCTGTTTTTT. Residues: CSIRTGNTGELFF.

Concerning this clonotype itself: A much larger clone is a single base away; this may be a read error. The chain recombines TRBV30 with TRBJ2-4; D may match TRBD1 or TRBD2 (6 bases each). The V gene lost 5 bases and the J gene lost 11 bases, with 19 bases spanning the gap. The CDR3 contains 13 residues. Germline-derived CDR1 and CDR2 are GTSNPN and SVGIG (reference sequence). This chain's CDR3 is CAWGGQGRGVQYF. CDR3 DNA: TGTGCCTGGGGGGGGCAGGGAAGAGGCGTTCAGTACTTC.

Notes on this clonotype: Possible read error: a much larger clone is one base away. The V gene is TRBV12-3 or TRBV12-4, the J gene TRBJ1-2; 9 bases line up with TRBD1. The CDR3 extends over 14 amino acids. The V gene end was trimmed by 8 bases and the J gene end by 6 bases; junction bases not matched to a gene: 10. The CDR3 nucleotides read TGTGCCAGCGGTATAATCGGGACAGGGAATGGCTACACCTTC. Translated, it gives CASGIIGTGNGYTF.

Points on this clonotype: An end of the junction does not agree with germline; a read error may underlie this. The chain joins TRBV10-2 to TRBJ2-5; D is unresolved. The CDR3 is 14 residues long. Germline assignment: CDR1 WSHSY and CDR2 SAAADI. As DNA, the CDR3 is TGCGCCAGTAGGCTTTCGAGAGTGCAAGAGACCCAATGCTTC. Translation: CASRLSRVQETQCF.